Following are 30 T cell receptor beta chains from one sample sequenced in a study of identical twins. A single record per CDR3 protein comes from TCRdb applying MiXCR to the 5' RACE reads. The table includes 200,000 or so distinct CDR3 sequences, 7.5% detected once. These data were also reused for a study on yellow fever vaccine responses in identical twins.

Sample: memory (CD45RO+) T cells sorted from blood. The receptors here all came from a young woman in good health.

This clonotype showed up many times. The rearrangement uses TRBV5-1 and TRBJ2-3; D not resolved. Trimming cost V 1 base and J 0 bases, with 9 bases left between them. Germline loops: CDR1 SGHRS, CDR2 YFSETQ. The CDR3 is 15 amino acids. The CDR3 region has the DNA TGCGCCAGCAGCTTGCGCGGCCTAAGCACAGATACGCAGTATTTT. It encodes CASSLRGLSTDTQYF.

Within the sample, this clonotype is medium-sized. The genes are TRBV5-1 and TRBJ2-5; 7 bases are shared with TRBD1. J lost 2 bases, V lost 5 bases, and 3 bases had no gene match. The germline V gene has CDR1 SGHRS and CDR2 YFSETQ. The CDR3 spans 13 residues. DNA of the CDR3: TGCGCCAGCAGGGGGGACAGACAAGAGACCCAGTACTTC. Protein product: CASRGDRQETQYF.

This clonotype was observed at least ten times. The rearrangement uses TRBV5-1 and TRBJ2-5, with TRBD1 matching over 8 bases. Germline loops: CDR1 SGHRS, CDR2 YFSETQ. The length of the CDR3 is 15 residues. V was pared by 4 bases and J by 2 bases, with 7 bases of the junction left unmatched. The CDR3 loop reads CASSPGTGPQETQYF. CDR3 coding DNA: TGCGCCAGCAGCCCCGGGACAGGACCTCAAGAGACCCAGTACTTC.

This clonotype was seen repeatedly, ten times or more. V gene TRBV12-3 or TRBV12-4 combines with J gene TRBJ1-3; 8 bases are a match to TRBD1. J lost 0 bases, V lost 6 bases, and 10 bases had no gene match. This CDR3 contains 17 residues. CDR3 loop: CASRSDRARRSGNTIYF. DNA of the CDR3: TGTGCCAGCAGGTCGGACAGGGCGCGTCGCTCTGGAAACACCATATATTTT.

This clonotype was seen ten or more times. The rearrangement links TRBV28 to TRBJ1-1; D not resolved. Germline CDR1 is MDHEN and CDR2 is SYDVKM. Trimming shortened V by 5 bases and J by 1 base, and 11 bases separated the two germline ends. The CDR3 is 14 amino acids. The DNA of the CDR3 is TGTGCCAGCAGTATCACCGGGCCGAACACTGAAGCTTTCTTT. Translating gives CASSITGPNTEAFF.

This clonotype was picked up many times. The V call is TRBV7-6, the J call TRBJ2-1, with 10 positions matching TRBD1. The length of the CDR3 is 13 residues. The germline CDR1 and CDR2 sequences are SGHVS and FNYEAQ. V dropped 8 bases and J dropped 13; count of bases not matched to a gene: 11. The CDR3 DNA follows: TGTGCCAGCGCCCCTGCTCGACAGGGGGCTCAGTTCTTC. The encoded protein is CASAPARQGAQFF. The full variable domain, in which reference TRBV7-6 and TRBJ2-1 provide the parts outside the CDR3, is GAGVSQSPRYKVTKRGQDVALRCDPISGHVSLYWYRQALGQGPEFLTYFNYEAQQDKSGLPNDRFSAERPEGSISTLTIQRTEQRDSAMYRCASAPARQGAQFFGPGTRLTVL.

This clonotype has at least ten counts. The chain has TRBV5-6 and TRBJ2-7; TRBD2 is a possible D gene (5 bases). Trimming cost V 0 bases and J 9 bases, with 22 bases left between them. The CDR3 has 16 amino acids. CDR1 and CDR2 (germline): SGHDT, YYEEEE. In DNA, the CDR3 is TGTGCCAGCAGCTTGGGCTTTCGCGGGTCCCCCCTGGGGCAGTACTTC. Residues: CASSLGFRGSPLGQYF.

This clonotype was counted only a few times. The V call is TRBV13, the J call TRBJ2-4; D may be TRBD2 (6 bases). Germline CDR1 reads PRHDT; CDR2 reads FYEKMQ (reference sequence). Trimming pared 5 bases from V and 3 bases from J, leaving 14 bases between. The CDR3 extends over 15 amino acids. The CDR3 sequence: CASSPPGVGKNIQYF. In DNA form, the CDR3 reads TGTGCCAGCAGCCCCCCGGGGGTCGGCAAAAACATTCAGTACTTC.

The J gene is TRBJ2-3, the V gene TRBV5-1; 7 bases fit TRBD2. From germline, CDR1 is SGHRS and CDR2 YFSETQ. This CDR3 has 15 amino acids. V was clipped by 4 bases and J by 8 bases; unmatched bases: 13. The CDR3 coding sequence is TGCGCCAGCAGCGGTTCCGGAGCGGGGCCTCTTACGCAGTATTTT. Translated: CASSGSGAGPLTQYF.

This clonotype was recorded a few times. This chain joins TRBV28 and TRBJ2-7, with 7 bases identical to TRBD2. The CDR3 runs 14 residues. V shed 3 bases and J 6 bases; nucleotides not matched to a gene: 8. Germline V gives CDR1 MDHEN, CDR2 SYDVKM. The CDR3 region has the DNA TGTGCCAGCAGTTTGGGGGGGTCAGGCGGCGAGCAGTACTTC. Translation gives CASSLGGSGGEQYF.

This clonotype was seen a few times. This chain uses TRBV6-1 with TRBJ2-7, with TRBD2 matching over 12 bases. From germline, CDR1 is MNHNS and CDR2 SASEGT. V gave up 6 bases and J gave up 6 bases; unmatched junction bases: 12. The CDR3 length is 16 residues. CDR3 protein: CASSQLITSGRSEQYF. The CDR3 DNA is TGTGCCAGCAGCCAGTTAATTACTAGCGGGAGGAGCGAGCAGTACTTC.

The chain has TRBV6-1 and TRBJ1-5; TRBD1 might be the D (6 bases). The CDR3 runs 15 residues. In germline, CDR1 is MNHNS, CDR2 SASEGT. The V gene lost 7 bases and the J gene lost 0 bases, with 13 bases spanning the gap. CDR3 in DNA: TGTGCCAGCACCCCTAGGACAGATAGCAATCAGCCCCAGCATTTT. Translated: CASTPRTDSNQPQHF.

As DNA, the CDR3 is TGTGCCAGCTCACCCCTTCCTCCCCCGAACGGGGAGCTGTTTTTT. It is translated as CASSPLPPPNGELFF. The genes are TRBV18 and TRBJ2-2; D is unclear. V lost 3 bases and J 7 bases, leaving 15 bases between the germline ends. The CDR3 runs 15 residues. Germline CDR1 reads KGHSH; CDR2 reads LQKENI. The entire variable domain, with the rest obtained from reference TRBV18 and TRBJ2-2, is as follows: NAGVMQNPRHLVRRRGQEARLRCSPMKGHSHVYWYRQLPEEGLKFMVYLQKENIIDESGMPKERFSAEFPKEGPSILRIQQVVRGDSAAYFCASSPLPPPNGELFFGEGSRLTVL.

This clonotype showed up many times. The V call is TRBV28, the J call TRBJ1-4; unclear D gene. V was pared by 5 bases and J by 4 bases, with 14 bases between. This CDR3 has 15 residues. Germline lookup yields CDR1 MDHEN and CDR2 SYDVKM. This CDR3 is CASSLIEGGNEKLFF. CDR3 in DNA: TGTGCCAGCAGTCTCATCGAAGGCGGTAATGAAAAACTGTTTTTT.

There are a few counts of this clonotype. This sequence joins TRBV29-1 and TRBJ2-7; a weak D match, TRBD1 (6 bases). Trimming stripped 3 bases from V and 4 bases from J, with 19 bases between. The germline CDR1 and CDR2 sequences are SQVTM and ANQGSEA. This CDR3 comprises 15 residues. CDR3 loop: CSVEGDLDQGYEQYF. Written as DNA, the CDR3 is TGCAGCGTTGAGGGAGACCTTGACCAGGGGTACGAGCAGTACTTC.

This clonotype was seen at least ten times. The genes are TRBV28 and TRBJ2-2, with TRBD2 as a possible D gene (5 bases). The CDR3 is 15 amino acids. From germline, CDR1 is MDHEN and CDR2 SYDVKM. The germline V and J ends were trimmed by 3 bases and 6 bases, with 14 bases remaining between them. CDR3 in DNA: TGTGCCAGCAGTTTCACGATAGAGAGGGCCGGGGAGCTGTTTTTT. This gives the protein CASSFTIERAGELFF.

This clonotype showed up many times. The genes are TRBV3-1 and TRBJ1-2; maybe TRBD1 (5 bases). CDR3 length equals 16 residues. CDR1 is LGHDT, CDR2 YNNKEL, per germline (reference sequence). Trimming shortened V by 3 bases and J by 1 base, and 15 bases separated the two germline ends. This CDR3 reads CASSHLTGRGNYGYTF. The CDR3 nucleotides are TGTGCCAGCAGCCACTTGACTGGAAGGGGTAACTATGGCTACACCTTC.

The sample holds many counts of this clonotype. The chain is built from TRBV6-2 or TRBV6-3 and TRBJ2-1; 10 nucleotides match TRBD1. Germline CDR1 MNHEY, CDR2 SVGEGT. The junction had 3 bases not matched to a gene; V was cut back by 4 bases and J by 15 bases. This CDR3 is built from 11 residues. Written as DNA, the CDR3 is TGTGCCAGCAGTTGGGACAGGGGTGGGTTCTTC. Translated: CASSWDRGGFF.

In this sample, this clonotype turned up a few times. This chain uses TRBV7-3 with TRBJ2-3; D possibly corresponds to TRBD1 (7 bases). The CDR3 totals 15 residues. Germline V lookup: CDR1 SGHTA, CDR2 FQGTGA. Trimming pared 5 bases from V and 6 bases from J, leaving 18 bases between. CDR3 nucleotides: TGTGCCAGCAGCCCCGGGGGACAGCTGGGGGATACGCAGTATTTT. Its translation: CASSPGGQLGDTQYF.

The V and J genes are TRBV20-1 and TRBJ1-2, with no clear D. V was pared by 6 bases and J by 3 bases, with 11 bases between. CDR1 and CDR2 (germline): DFQATT, SNEGSKA (reference sequence). The CDR3 runs 12 residues. CDR3 DNA sequence: TGCAGTGCAAACGGGAATTACTATGGCTACACCTTC. This translates into CSANGNYYGYTF.

V is TRBV21-1 and J is TRBJ2-7; TRBD1 is taken as the D call from the table, unchecked against the DNA. TRBV21-1 represents a pseudogene. The CDR3 contains 13 residues. The CDR3 DNA sequence: TGTGCCAGCCGGCGTGGGGCGACCTACGAGCAGTACTTC. As protein: CASRRGATYEQYF.

This clonotype has more than one count but fewer than ten. V gene TRBV2 combines with J gene TRBJ2-6; possibly TRBD1 or TRBD2 for D (5 bases each). Trimming removed 7 bases at V and 1 base at J, with 8 bases between. The CDR3 runs 14 residues. Germline CDR1 is SNHLY and CDR2 is FYNNEI. Here the CDR3 reads CASNWGSGANVLTF. CDR3 coding DNA: TGTGCCAGCAATTGGGGGTCTGGGGCCAACGTCCTGACTTTC.

This clonotype has just a few counts. The V gene is TRBV6-1, the J gene TRBJ1-1; D not certain. Trimming removed 0 bases from V and 5 bases from J, with 7 bases in between. Germline V CDR1 and CDR2: MNHNS, SASEGT. The CDR3 has 13 amino acids. CDR3 DNA: TGTGCCAGCAGTGAAGCGTACCCGACTGAAGCTTTCTTT. The encoded protein is CASSEAYPTEAFF.

This clonotype has a count of ten or more. The CDR3 nucleotides are TGTGCCAGCAGCCCTAACTGGACTAGCGGGACGACAGATACGCAGTATTTT. Translation gives CASSPNWTSGTTDTQYF. This chain connects TRBV3-1 to TRBJ2-3; 12 bases match TRBD2. With V trimmed by 4 bases and J by 3 bases, 8 bases remained unmatched. This CDR3 has 17 residues. The germline V gene encodes CDR1 LGHDT and CDR2 YNNKEL (reference sequence).

This clonotype came up a few times. This rearrangement joins TRBV5-1 to TRBJ2-1, with D tentatively TRBD1 or TRBD2 (5 bases each). The V gene's germline CDR1 is SGHRS and CDR2 YFSETQ. V was clipped by 0 bases and J by 2 bases, with 12 bases between them. This CDR3 contains 16 residues. The CDR3 reads CASSLAARDPYNEQFF. The CDR3 nucleotides read TGCGCCAGCAGCTTGGCGGCCAGGGACCCCTACAATGAGCAGTTCTTC.

This clonotype has a count of ten or more. The V and J genes are TRBV12-3 or TRBV12-4 and TRBJ1-1, with D possibly matching TRBD1 (5 bases). The ends were cut back, 7 bases at V and 1 base at J, with 16 bases in the middle. The CDR3 extends over 15 amino acids. Written as DNA, the CDR3 is TGTGCCAGCACCGCGACAGTAACTCCGAACACTGAAGCTTTCTTT. This codes for CASTATVTPNTEAFF.

The CDR3 loop is CASSLTYRSGRAGNEQFF. The CDR3 nucleotides are TGTGCCAGCAGCTTAACCTATAGGAGCGGGAGGGCCGGCAATGAGCAGTTCTTC. This chain connects TRBV5-5 to TRBJ2-1; 10 bases map to TRBD2. The trim removed 2 bases at V and 6 bases at J, leaving 14 bases unmatched. This CDR3 region has 18 residues. Germline CDR1 SGHKS, CDR2 YYEKEE (reference sequence). The whole variable domain, filled in from reference TRBV5-5 and TRBJ2-1, reads DAGVTQSPTHLIKTRGQQVTLRCSPISGHKSVSWYQQVLGQGPQFIFQYYEKEERGRGNFPDRFSARQFPNYSSELNVNALLLGDSALYLCASSLTYRSGRAGNEQFFGPGTRLTVL.

The V call is TRBV7-9, the J call TRBJ2-1; TRBD1 aligns across 7 bases. The CDR3 is made up of 16 amino acids. Unmatched junction bases numbered 8, after V lost 5 bases and J lost 1 base. Looked up from germline, CDR1 is SEHNR and CDR2 is FQNEAQ (reference sequence). CDR3 DNA: TGTGCCAGCAGCGGCCGACAGGGACCGTCCTACAATGAGCAGTTCTTC. It is translated as CASSGRQGPSYNEQFF.

This clonotype came up a few times. The chain employs TRBV27 and TRBJ2-7; 12 positions match TRBD1. This CDR3 spans 15 amino acids. The germline gives CDR1 MNHEY, CDR2 SMNVEV (reference sequence). With 5 bases clipped from V and 7 bases from J, the junction kept 9 bases outside the gene matches. The CDR3 protein is CASSRGGQGAREQYF. The CDR3 nucleotides read TGTGCCAGCAGTCGCGGGGGACAGGGGGCGAGGGAGCAGTACTTC.

There are a few counts of this clonotype. J is TRBJ2-3 and V is TRBV20-1, with D possibly matching TRBD1 (6 bases). Trimming cost V 6 bases and J 7 bases, with 23 bases left between them. This CDR3 comprises 15 residues. Germline V gene sequence: CDR1 DFQATT, CDR2 SNEGSKA (reference sequence). DNA for the CDR3: TGCAGTGCCCAGGCCCAGGGAGATGGGGGCAATACGCAGTATTTT. Translation gives CSAQAQGDGGNTQYF.